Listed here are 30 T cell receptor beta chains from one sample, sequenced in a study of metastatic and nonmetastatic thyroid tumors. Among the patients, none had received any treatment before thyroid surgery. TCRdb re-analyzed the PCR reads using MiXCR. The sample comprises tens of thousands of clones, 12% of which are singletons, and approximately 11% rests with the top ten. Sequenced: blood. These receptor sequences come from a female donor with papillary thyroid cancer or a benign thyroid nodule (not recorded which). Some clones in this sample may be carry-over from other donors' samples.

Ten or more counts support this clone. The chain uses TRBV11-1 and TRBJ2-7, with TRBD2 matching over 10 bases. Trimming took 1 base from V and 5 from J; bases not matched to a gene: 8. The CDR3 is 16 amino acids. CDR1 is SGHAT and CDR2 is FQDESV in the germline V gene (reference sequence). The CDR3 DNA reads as TGTGCCAGCAGCTTAGAACTAGCGGGATCTCGAAACGAGCAGTACTTC. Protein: CASSLELAGSRNEQYF.

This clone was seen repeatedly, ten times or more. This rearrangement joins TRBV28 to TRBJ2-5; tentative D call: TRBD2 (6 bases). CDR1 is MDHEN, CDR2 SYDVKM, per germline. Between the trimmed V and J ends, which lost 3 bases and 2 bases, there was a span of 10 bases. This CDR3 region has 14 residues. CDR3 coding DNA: TGTGCCAGCAGTTTTGAAGGACTACAAGAGACCCAGTACTTC. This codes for CASSFEGLQETQYF.

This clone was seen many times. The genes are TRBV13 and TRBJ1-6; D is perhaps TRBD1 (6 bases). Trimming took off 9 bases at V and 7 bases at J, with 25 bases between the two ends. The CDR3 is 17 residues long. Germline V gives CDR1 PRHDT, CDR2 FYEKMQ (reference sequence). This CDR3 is CARYPAAGAPENSPLHF. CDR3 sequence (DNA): TGTGCCAGGTACCCCGCCGCAGGGGCACCAGAGAATTCACCCCTCCACTTT.

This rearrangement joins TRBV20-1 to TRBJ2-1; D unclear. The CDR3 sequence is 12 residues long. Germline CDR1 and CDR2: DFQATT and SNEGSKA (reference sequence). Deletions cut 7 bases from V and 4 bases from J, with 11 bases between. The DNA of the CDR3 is TGCAGTGGCAGACCAGGTTACAATGAGCAGTTCTTC. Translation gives CSGRPGYNEQFF.

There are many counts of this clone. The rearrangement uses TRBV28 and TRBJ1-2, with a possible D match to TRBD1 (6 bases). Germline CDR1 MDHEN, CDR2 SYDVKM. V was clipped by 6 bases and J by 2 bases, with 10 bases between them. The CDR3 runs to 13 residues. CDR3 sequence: CASSLDRNYGYTF. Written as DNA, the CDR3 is TGTGCCAGCAGCCTCGACAGGAACTATGGCTACACCTTC.

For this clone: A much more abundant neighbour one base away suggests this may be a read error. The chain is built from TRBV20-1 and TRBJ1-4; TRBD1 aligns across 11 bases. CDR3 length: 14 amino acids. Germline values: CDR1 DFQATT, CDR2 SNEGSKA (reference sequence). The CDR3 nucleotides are TGCAGTACTAGAGTGGATGGGACAGGGGGAAAACTGTTTTTT. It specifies CSTRVDGTGGKLFF.

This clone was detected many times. CDR3 DNA: TGTGCCAGCAGCTTGACAGATCATCTCAACTATGGCTACACCTTC. This encodes CASSLTDHLNYGYTF. This sequence joins TRBV7-8 and TRBJ1-2; tentative D call: TRBD1 (5 bases). Trimming left V 3 bases short and J 2 bases short, with 13 bases between. From germline, CDR1 is SGHVS and CDR2 FQNEAQ. The CDR3 covers 15 residues.

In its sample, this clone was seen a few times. CDR3 nucleotide sequence: TGTGCCAGCAGTGAGTCTAGCGGCGGAGATGAGCAGTTCTTC. This encodes CASSESSGGDEQFF. The rearrangement joins TRBV2 to TRBJ2-1, with 7 bases matching TRBD2. J lost 8 bases, V lost 3 bases, and 7 bases had no gene match. CDR1 and CDR2 from the germline V gene are SNHLY and FYNNEI. The CDR3 runs to 14 residues.

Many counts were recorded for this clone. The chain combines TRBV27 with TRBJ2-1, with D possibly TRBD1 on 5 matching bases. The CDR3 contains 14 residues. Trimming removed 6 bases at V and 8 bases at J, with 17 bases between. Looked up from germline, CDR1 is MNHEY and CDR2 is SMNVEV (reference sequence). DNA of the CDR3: TGTGCCAGCAGCAATTACGACAGATACGATGAGCAGTTCTTC. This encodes CASSNYDRYDEQFF.

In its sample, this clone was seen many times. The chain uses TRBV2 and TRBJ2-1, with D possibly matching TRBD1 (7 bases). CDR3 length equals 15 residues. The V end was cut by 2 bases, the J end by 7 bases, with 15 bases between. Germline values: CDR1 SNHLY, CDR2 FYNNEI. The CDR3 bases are TGTGCCAGCAGTGAACTGCAGGGGGGTGTTAATGAGCAGTTCTTC. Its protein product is CASSELQGGVNEQFF.

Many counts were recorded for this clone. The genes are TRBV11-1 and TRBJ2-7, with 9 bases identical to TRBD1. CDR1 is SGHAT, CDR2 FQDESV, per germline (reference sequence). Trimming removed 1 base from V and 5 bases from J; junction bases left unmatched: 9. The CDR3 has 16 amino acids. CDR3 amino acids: CASSLGRGTGFHEQYF. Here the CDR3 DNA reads TGTGCCAGCAGCTTAGGACGAGGGACAGGGTTCCACGAGCAGTACTTC.

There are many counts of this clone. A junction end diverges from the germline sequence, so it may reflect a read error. The CDR3 loop is CASSVTSGRAGIF. In DNA form, the CDR3 reads TGTGCCAGCAGCGTCACAAGCGGGAGGGCCGGAATCTTC. The chain joins TRBV7-9 to TRBJ2-1, with 10 bases matching TRBD2. There are 13 residues in the CDR3. Germline V gives CDR1 SEHNR, CDR2 FQNEAQ (reference sequence).

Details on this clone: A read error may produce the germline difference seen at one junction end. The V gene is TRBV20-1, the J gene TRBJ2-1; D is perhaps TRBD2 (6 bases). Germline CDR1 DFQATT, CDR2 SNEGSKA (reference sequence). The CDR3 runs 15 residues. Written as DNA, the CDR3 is TGCAGTGCTCCCGTGGCGGGGAGCCCCTACAATGAGCGGTTCTTC. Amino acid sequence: CSAPVAGSPYNERFF.

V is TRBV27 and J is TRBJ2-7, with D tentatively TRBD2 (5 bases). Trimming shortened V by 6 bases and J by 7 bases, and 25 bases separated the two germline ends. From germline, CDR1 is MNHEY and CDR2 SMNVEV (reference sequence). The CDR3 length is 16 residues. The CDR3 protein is CASRPSARGRNGEQYF. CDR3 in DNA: TGTGCCAGCAGGCCGTCCGCTAGAGGGAGAAATGGGGAGCAGTACTTC.

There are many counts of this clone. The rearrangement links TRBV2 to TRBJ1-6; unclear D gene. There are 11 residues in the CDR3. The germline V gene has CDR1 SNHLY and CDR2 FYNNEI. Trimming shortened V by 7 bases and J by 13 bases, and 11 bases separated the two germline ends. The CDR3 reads CASTPQGPLHF. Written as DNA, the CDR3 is TGTGCCAGCACCCCACAAGGGCCCCTCCACTTT.

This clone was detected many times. The CDR3 spells CATGWGTIYF. In nucleotides, the CDR3 is TGTGCCACCGGATGGGGCACCATATATTTT. V gene TRBV28 combines with J gene TRBJ1-3; no firm D call. Trimming removed 10 bases at V and 9 bases at J, with 10 bases between. Germline-derived CDR1 and CDR2 are MDHEN and SYDVKM. The CDR3 sequence is 10 residues long.

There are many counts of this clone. The CDR3 sequence is CASTLGGRLTGELFF. The CDR3, as DNA: TGTGCCAGTACCCTTGGGGGACGGCTCACCGGGGAGCTGTTTTTT. This chain connects TRBV19 to TRBJ2-2; either TRBD1 or TRBD2 may supply D (5 bases each). With 7 bases removed from V and 4 bases from J, the gap between germline ends came to 16 bases. This CDR3 has 15 amino acids. CDR1 is LNHDA and CDR2 is SQIVND in the germline V gene (reference sequence).

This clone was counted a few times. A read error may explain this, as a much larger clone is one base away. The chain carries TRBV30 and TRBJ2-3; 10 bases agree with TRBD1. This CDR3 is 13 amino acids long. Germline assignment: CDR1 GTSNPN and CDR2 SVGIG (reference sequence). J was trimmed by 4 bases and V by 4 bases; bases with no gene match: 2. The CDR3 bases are TGTGCCTGGACGACAGGGGGCGCAGATACGCAGTATTTT. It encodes CAWTTGGADTQYF.

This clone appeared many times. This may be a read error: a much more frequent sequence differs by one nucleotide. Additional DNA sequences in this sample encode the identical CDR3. CDR3 nucleotides: TGTGCCAGCAGCTCGGACAGGGGCGACGGGCAGTACTTC. Translated: CASSSDRGDGQYF. This chain connects TRBV11-2 to TRBJ2-7; TRBD1 matches at 9 bases. Trimming cost V 4 bases and J 9 bases; bases outside gene matches: 7. The CDR3 runs 13 residues. From germline, CDR1 is SGHAT and CDR2 FQNNGV.

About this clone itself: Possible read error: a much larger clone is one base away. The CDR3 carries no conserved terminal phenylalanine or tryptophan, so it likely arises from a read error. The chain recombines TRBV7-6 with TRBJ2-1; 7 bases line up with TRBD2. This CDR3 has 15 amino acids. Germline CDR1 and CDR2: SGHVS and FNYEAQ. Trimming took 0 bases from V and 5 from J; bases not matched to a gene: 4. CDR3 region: CASSLAGTTNNEQFL. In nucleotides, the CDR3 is TGTGCCAGCAGCTTAGCCGGGACTACTAACAATGAGCAGTTCCTC.

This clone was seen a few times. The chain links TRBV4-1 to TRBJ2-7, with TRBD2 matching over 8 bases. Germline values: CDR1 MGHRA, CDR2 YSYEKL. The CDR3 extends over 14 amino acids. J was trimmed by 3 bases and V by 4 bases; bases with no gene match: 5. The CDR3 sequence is CASSPEAGGYEQYF. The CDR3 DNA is TGCGCCAGCAGCCCCGAGGCGGGGGGCTACGAGCAGTACTTC.

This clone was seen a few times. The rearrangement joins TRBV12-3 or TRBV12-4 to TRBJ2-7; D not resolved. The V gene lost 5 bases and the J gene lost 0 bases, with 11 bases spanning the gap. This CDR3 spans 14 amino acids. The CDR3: CASSATASSYEQYF. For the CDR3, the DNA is TGTGCCAGCAGTGCTACAGCGAGCTCCTACGAGCAGTACTTC.

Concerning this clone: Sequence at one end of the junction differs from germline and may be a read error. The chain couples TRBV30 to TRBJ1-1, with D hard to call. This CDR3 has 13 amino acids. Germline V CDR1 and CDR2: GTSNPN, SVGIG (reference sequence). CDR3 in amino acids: CAWSVGRRTEASF. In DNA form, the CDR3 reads TGTGCCTGGAGTGTAGGGCGGCGTACTGAAGCTTCCTTT. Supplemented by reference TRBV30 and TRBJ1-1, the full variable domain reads SQTIHQWPATLVQPVGSPLSLECTVEGTSNPNLYWYRQAAGRGLQLLFYSVGIGQISSEVPQNLSASRPQDRQFILSSKKLLLSDSGFYLCAWSVGRRTEASFGQGTRLTVV.

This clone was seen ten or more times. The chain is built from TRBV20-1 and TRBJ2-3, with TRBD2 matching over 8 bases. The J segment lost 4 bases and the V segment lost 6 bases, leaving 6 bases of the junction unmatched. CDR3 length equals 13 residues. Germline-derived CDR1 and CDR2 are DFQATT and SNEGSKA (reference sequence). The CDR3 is CSAAGLAADTQYF. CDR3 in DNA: TGCAGTGCCGCCGGACTAGCCGCAGATACGCAGTATTTT.

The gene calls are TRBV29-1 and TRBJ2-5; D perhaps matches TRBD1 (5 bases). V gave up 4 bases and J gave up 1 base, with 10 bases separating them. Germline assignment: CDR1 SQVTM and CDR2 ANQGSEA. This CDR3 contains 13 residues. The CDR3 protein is CSVAGSAQETQYF. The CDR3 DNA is TGCAGCGTTGCAGGGTCGGCCCAAGAGACCCAGTACTTC.

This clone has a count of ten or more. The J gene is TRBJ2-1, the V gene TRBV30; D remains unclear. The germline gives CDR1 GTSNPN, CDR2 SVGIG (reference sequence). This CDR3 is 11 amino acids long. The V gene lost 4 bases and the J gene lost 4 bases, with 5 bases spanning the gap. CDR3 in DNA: TGTGCCTGGATAGCTTACAATGAGCAGTTCTTC. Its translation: CAWIAYNEQFF.

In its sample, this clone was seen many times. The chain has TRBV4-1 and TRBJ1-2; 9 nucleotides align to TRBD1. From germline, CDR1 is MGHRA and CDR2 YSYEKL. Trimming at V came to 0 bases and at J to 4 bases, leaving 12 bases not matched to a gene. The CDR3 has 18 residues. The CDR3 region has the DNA TGCGCCAGCAGCCAAGACCCCCAACAGGGGGCTATCCTCTATGGCTACACCTTC. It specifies CASSQDPQQGAILYGYTF.

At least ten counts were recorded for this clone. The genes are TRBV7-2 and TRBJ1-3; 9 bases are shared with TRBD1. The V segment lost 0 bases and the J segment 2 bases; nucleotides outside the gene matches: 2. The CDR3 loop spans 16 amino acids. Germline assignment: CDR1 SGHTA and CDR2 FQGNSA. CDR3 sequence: CASSLAGQGTGNTIYF. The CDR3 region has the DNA TGTGCCAGCAGCTTAGCGGGACAGGGTACTGGAAACACCATATATTTT.

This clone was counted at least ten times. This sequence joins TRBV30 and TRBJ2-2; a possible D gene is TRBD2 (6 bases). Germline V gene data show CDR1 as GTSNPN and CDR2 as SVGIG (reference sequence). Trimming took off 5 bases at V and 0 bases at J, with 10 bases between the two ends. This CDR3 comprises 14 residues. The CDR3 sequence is CAWAGRSNTGELFF. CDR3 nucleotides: TGTGCCTGGGCAGGGAGGTCGAACACCGGGGAGCTGTTTTTT.

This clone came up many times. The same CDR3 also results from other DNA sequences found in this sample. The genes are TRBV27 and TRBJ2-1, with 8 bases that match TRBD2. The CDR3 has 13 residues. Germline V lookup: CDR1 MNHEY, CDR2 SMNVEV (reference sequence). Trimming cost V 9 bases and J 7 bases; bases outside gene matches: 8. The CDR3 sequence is CASSPGGANEQFF. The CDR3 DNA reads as TGTGCCAGTAGCCCCGGGGGGGCAAATGAGCAGTTCTTC.